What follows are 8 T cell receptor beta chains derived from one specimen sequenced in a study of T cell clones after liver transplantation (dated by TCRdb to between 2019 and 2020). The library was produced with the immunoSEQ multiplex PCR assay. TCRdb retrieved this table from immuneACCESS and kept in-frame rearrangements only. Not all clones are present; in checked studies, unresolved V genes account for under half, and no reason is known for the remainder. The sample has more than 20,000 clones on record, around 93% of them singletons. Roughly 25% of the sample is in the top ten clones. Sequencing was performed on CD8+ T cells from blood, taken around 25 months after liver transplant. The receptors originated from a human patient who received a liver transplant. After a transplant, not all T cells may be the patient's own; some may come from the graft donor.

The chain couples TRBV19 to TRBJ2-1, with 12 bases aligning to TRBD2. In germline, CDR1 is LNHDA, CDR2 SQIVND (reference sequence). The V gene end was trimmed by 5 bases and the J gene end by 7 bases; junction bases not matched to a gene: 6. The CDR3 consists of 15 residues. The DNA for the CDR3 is TGTGCCAGTAGTCGACTAGCGGGAGCAGGTAATGAGCAGTTCTTC. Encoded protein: CASSRLAGAGNEQFF.

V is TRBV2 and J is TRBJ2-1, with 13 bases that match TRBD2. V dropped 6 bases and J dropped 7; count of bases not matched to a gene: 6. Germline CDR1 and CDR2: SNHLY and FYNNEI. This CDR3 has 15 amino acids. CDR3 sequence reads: CASSWTSGSRNEQFF. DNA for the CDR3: TGTGCCAGCAGCTGGACTAGCGGGAGTCGGAATGAGCAGTTCTTC.

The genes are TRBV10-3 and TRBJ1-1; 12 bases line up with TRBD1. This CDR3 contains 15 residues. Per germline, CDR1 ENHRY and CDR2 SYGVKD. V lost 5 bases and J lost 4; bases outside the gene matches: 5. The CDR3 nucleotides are TGTGCCATCAGTCAGGGGACAGGGGGCTCCACTGAAGCTTTCTTT. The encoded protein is CAISQGTGGSTEAFF.

The CDR3 nucleotides are TGTGCCAGCAGCGACCGACTAGCGGGTGCACCCCGAGAGACCCAGTACTTC. This encodes CASSDRLAGAPRETQYF. This chain links TRBV27 with TRBJ2-5; the match to TRBD2 covers 10 bases. This CDR3 is 17 amino acids long. CDR1 and CDR2 (germline): MNHEY, SMNVEV (reference sequence). Trimming removed 6 bases from V and 4 bases from J; junction bases left unmatched: 14.

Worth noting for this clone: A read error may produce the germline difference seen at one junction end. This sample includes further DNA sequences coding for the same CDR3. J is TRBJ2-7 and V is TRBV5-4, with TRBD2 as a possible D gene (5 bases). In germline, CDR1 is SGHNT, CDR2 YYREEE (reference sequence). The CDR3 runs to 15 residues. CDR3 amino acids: CASSRAEGLLYEQYF. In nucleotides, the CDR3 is TGCGCCAGCAGCCGCGCCGAGGGCCTATTATACGAGCAGTACTTC.

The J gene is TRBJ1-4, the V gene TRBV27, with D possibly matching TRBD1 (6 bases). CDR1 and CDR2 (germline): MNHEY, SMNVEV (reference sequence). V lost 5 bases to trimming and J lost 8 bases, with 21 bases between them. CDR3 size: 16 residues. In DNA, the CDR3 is TGTGCCAGCAGTGTGAACCCCCGACAGGATTGGGAAAAACTGTTTTTT. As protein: CASSVNPRQDWEKLFF.

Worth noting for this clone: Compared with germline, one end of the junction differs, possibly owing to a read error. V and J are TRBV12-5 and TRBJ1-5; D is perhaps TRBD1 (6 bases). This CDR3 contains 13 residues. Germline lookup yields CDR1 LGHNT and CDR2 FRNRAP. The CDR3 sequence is CANGLWGGQPQHF. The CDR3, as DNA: TGTGCTAATGGTTTATGGGGGGGCCAGCCCCAGCATTTT.

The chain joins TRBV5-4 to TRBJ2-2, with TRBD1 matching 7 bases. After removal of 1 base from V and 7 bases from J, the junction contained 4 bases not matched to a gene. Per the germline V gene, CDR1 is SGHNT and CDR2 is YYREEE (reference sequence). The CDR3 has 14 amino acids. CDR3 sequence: CASSLWQGDGELFF. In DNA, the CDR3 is TGTGCCAGCAGCTTGTGGCAGGGGGACGGGGAGCTGTTTTTT.